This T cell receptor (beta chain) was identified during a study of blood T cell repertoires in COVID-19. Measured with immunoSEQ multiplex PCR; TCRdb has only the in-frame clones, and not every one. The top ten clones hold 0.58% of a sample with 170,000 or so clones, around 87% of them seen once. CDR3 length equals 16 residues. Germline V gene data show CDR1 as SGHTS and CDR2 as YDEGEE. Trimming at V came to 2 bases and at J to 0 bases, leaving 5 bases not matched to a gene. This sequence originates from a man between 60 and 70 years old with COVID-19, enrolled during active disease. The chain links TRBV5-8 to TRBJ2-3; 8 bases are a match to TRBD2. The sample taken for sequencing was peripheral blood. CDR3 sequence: CASSLAGASSTDTQYF. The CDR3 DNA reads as TGTGCCAGCAGCTTAGCGGGGGCATCTAGCACAGATACGCAGTATTTT.